What follows are 17 T cell receptor beta chains derived from one specimen sequenced in a study of T cell changes during pregnancy in multiple sclerosis. The protocol was immunoSEQ multiplex PCR, while the TCRdb copy is restricted to in-frame clones and leaves out a portion. The sample comprises 38,000 or so clones, 90% of which are singletons, and 0.45% to 0.7% rests with the top ten. Sample: CD4+ T cells from peripheral blood mononuclear cells, taken in the second trimester of pregnancy. The receptors here all came from a female donor with multiple sclerosis, enrolled in a pregnancy study.

This clone has only a few counts. V and J are TRBV9 and TRBJ1-1, with D possibly TRBD1 on 5 matching bases. The germline V gene has CDR1 SGDLS and CDR2 YYNGEE. The V gene lost 4 bases and the J gene lost 4 bases, with 14 bases spanning the gap. This CDR3 comprises 14 residues. CDR3 region: CASSPTAGGTEAFF. In DNA form, the CDR3 reads TGTGCCAGCAGCCCGACGGCGGGGGGCACTGAAGCTTTCTTT.

The V and J genes are TRBV2 and TRBJ2-3, with a possible D match to TRBD1 (6 bases). Per the germline V gene, CDR1 is SNHLY and CDR2 is FYNNEI. CDR3 length equals 15 residues. The V and J ends lost 7 bases and 0 bases respectively, with 14 bases between them. The CDR3 DNA sequence: TGTGCCAGCAAGTGGGACCAGGGGAGCACAGATACGCAGTATTTT. It translates to CASKWDQGSTDTQYF.

CDR3 nucleotide sequence: TGCGCCAGCAGCCCCACGGGAGCCCCAAGAGGGCAGTTCTTC. Its protein is CASSPTGAPRGQFF. V and J are TRBV5-1 and TRBJ2-1; the D gene is possibly TRBD2 (6 bases). Germline CDR1 is SGHRS and CDR2 is YFSETQ. The germline V and J ends were trimmed by 4 bases and 12 bases, with 20 bases remaining between them. This CDR3 region has 14 residues. The entire variable domain, with the rest obtained from reference TRBV5-1 and TRBJ2-1, is as follows: KAGVTQTPRYLIKTRGQQVTLSCSPISGHRSVSWYQQTPGQGLQFLFEYFSETQRNKGNFPGRFSGRQFSNSRSEMNVSTLELGDSALYLCASSPTGAPRGQFFGPGTRLTVL.

The CDR3, as DNA: TGTGCCAGCAGCCCCGGGCTAGCGGGAGCGGCAGATACGCAGTATTTT. Translation gives CASSPGLAGAADTQYF. This chain connects TRBV7-2 to TRBJ2-3; 10 nucleotides agree with TRBD2. Per germline, CDR1 SGHTA and CDR2 FQGNSA. The CDR3 loop spans 16 amino acids. The V and J ends lost 5 bases and 4 bases, in that order; junction bases with no gene match: 9.

The J gene is TRBJ1-1, the V gene TRBV5-4; a weak D match, TRBD1 (5 bases). Germline V CDR1 and CDR2: SGHNT, YYREEE (reference sequence). The CDR3 length is 13 residues. Trimming removed 5 bases from V and 0 bases from J, with 8 bases in between. The CDR3 region is CASRTEMNTEAFF. In nucleotides, the CDR3 is TGTGCCAGCAGGACAGAAATGAACACTGAAGCTTTCTTT.

CDR3 coding DNA: TGCGCCAGCAGCCACCAGGGAGGTATTAATGAAAAACTGTTTTTT. It translates to CASSHQGGINEKLFF. The chain uses TRBV4-1 and TRBJ1-4; perhaps TRBD1 as D (5 bases). The CDR3 totals 15 residues. The V gene's germline CDR1 is MGHRA and CDR2 YSYEKL. Trimming cost V 3 bases and J 4 bases, with 12 bases left between them.

The chain is built from TRBV10-3 and TRBJ1-2; possible D gene TRBD1, 6 bases. There are 13 residues in the CDR3. V dropped 4 bases and J dropped 4 bases, with 10 bases sitting between them. CDR1 is ENHRY and CDR2 is SYGVKD in the germline V gene. CDR3 nucleotides: TGTGCCATCAGTGCGGACAGCGCCTATGGCTACACCTTC. Translation: CAISADSAYGYTF.

The rearrangement links TRBV7-2 to TRBJ1-1, with 7 bases fitting TRBD1. The CDR3 covers 14 residues. Germline V gene sequence: CDR1 SGHTA, CDR2 FQGNSA. V was pared by 5 bases and J by 0 bases, with 3 bases of the junction left unmatched. The CDR3 coding sequence is TGTGCCAGCAGCCCCGGGACAGTGAACACTGAAGCTTTCTTT. Amino acid sequence: CASSPGTVNTEAFF.

The rearrangement joins TRBV7-9 to TRBJ2-1, with 13 bases identical to TRBD2. Germline trimming cut 5 bases from V and 13 bases from J; bases unmatched to any gene: 5. This CDR3 comprises 13 residues. The germline V gene encodes CDR1 SEHNR and CDR2 FQNEAQ (reference sequence). The chain's CDR3 is CASSTGLAGIQFF. The CDR3, as DNA: TGTGCCAGCAGCACGGGACTAGCGGGGATACAGTTCTTC.

The V gene is TRBV7-2, the J gene TRBJ1-5, with D maybe TRBD1 (5 bases). Germline CDR1 is SGHTA and CDR2 is FQGNSA. The CDR3 is 16 residues long. Trimming pared 4 bases from V and 0 bases from J, leaving 13 bases between. The CDR3 sequence is CASSYGREYSNQPQHF. The CDR3 DNA follows: TGTGCCAGCAGCTATGGCAGGGAATATAGCAATCAGCCCCAGCATTTT.

V usage is TRBV5-4 and J usage is TRBJ1-2; 9 bases map to TRBD1. Germline V gene data show CDR1 as SGHNT and CDR2 as YYREEE (reference sequence). This CDR3 spans 14 amino acids. The V and J ends lost 4 bases and 7 bases, in that order; junction bases with no gene match: 8. The CDR3 sequence: CASSPGQGQGGYTF. The CDR3 nucleotides read TGTGCCAGCAGCCCGGGACAGGGCCAGGGTGGCTACACCTTC. The whole variable domain, remainder taken from reference TRBV5-4 and TRBJ1-2, is ETGVTQSPTHLIKTRGQQVTLRCSSQSGHNTVSWYQQALGQGPQFIFQYYREEENGRGNFPPRFSGLQFPNYSSELNVNALELDDSALYLCASSPGQGQGGYTFGSGTRLTVV.

The chain couples TRBV5-1 to TRBJ1-1, with TRBD1 as a possible D gene (6 bases). V lost 2 bases to trimming and J lost 1 base, with 9 bases between them. Germline loops: CDR1 SGHRS, CDR2 YFSETQ. The CDR3 totals 14 residues. The CDR3 reads CASSLQGPNTEAFF. As DNA, the CDR3 is TGCGCCAGCAGCTTACAGGGCCCGAACACTGAAGCTTTCTTT.

The V call is TRBV5-1, the J call TRBJ2-1, with no clear D. The CDR3 length is 14 residues. Germline CDR1 reads SGHRS; CDR2 reads YFSETQ. Trimming took 0 bases from V and 2 from J, leaving 6 bases between them. The chain's CDR3 is CASSLATTYNEQFF. CDR3 coding DNA: TGCGCCAGCAGCTTGGCGACAACCTACAATGAGCAGTTCTTC.

This chain joins TRBV9 and TRBJ2-7; tentative D call: TRBD2 (6 bases). Trimming removed 1 base from V and 4 bases from J, with 18 bases in between. This CDR3 spans 16 amino acids. Germline loops: CDR1 SGDLS, CDR2 YYNGEE. The CDR3 loop is CASSVSPWVSGYEQYF. CDR3 coding DNA: TGTGCCAGCAGCGTATCCCCATGGGTGAGCGGGTACGAGCAGTACTTC. Based on the CDR3 plus reference TRBV9 and TRBJ2-7, the full variable domain is DSGVTQTPKHLITATGQRVTLRCSPRSGDLSVYWYQQSLDQGLQFLIQYYNGEERAKGNILERFSAQQFPDLHSELNLSSLELGDSALYFCASSVSPWVSGYEQYFGPGTRLTVT.

This clone was recorded only once. The V gene is TRBV4-3, the J gene TRBJ2-1; D is ambiguous. From germline, CDR1 is LGHNA and CDR2 YSLEER. The CDR3 has 16 amino acids. V dropped 0 bases and J dropped 3 bases, with 12 bases sitting between them. The CDR3 nucleotides are TGCGCCAGCAGCCAAGATCCAGGCATCAACTACAATGAGCAGTTCTTC. Encoded protein: CASSQDPGINYNEQFF.

The V gene is TRBV7-2, the J gene TRBJ2-1; 8 bases are a match to TRBD2. CDR1 is SGHTA and CDR2 is FQGNSA in the germline V gene. With V trimmed by 1 base and J by 5 bases, 4 bases remained unmatched. This CDR3 is 15 amino acids long. CDR3 residues: CASSLGTSSNNEQFF. The CDR3 DNA reads TGTGCCAGCAGCTTAGGGACTAGCAGTAACAATGAGCAGTTCTTC.

This rearrangement joins TRBV7-4 to TRBJ2-1; 13 positions agree with TRBD2. CDR1 and CDR2 from the germline V gene are SGHVT and SQSDAQ. The J segment lost 7 bases and the V segment lost 1 base, leaving 10 bases of the junction unmatched. The CDR3 extends over 18 amino acids. The CDR3 is CASSLGLAGGELRNEQFF. Here the CDR3 DNA reads TGTGCCAGCAGCTTAGGACTAGCGGGAGGAGAGTTGAGGAATGAGCAGTTCTTC. Variable domain in full (rest from reference TRBV7-4 and TRBJ2-1): GAGVSQSPRYKVAKRGRDVALRCDSISGHVTLYWYRQTLGQGSEVLTYSQSDAQRDKSGRPSGRFSAERPERSVSTLKIQRTEQGDSAVYLCASSLGLAGGELRNEQFFGPGTRLTVL.